The entry that follows covers one T cell receptor beta chain sequence. What this receptor recognizes is not known. Per-base qualities were not stored, and no clone one base away is much larger. Preparation of the library involved the immunoSEQ multiplex PCR assay. TCRdb retrieved this table from immuneACCESS and kept in-frame rearrangements only. Not all clones are present; in checked studies, unresolved V genes account for under half, and no reason is known for the remainder. The sample profile shows 55,000 to 75,000 clones; about 90% of them were found once. The ten largest clones add up to approximately 1.5% of the sample. This entry comes from a study of T cell changes during pregnancy in multiple sclerosis (dated by TCRdb to the late 2010s). Regarding the complete study: The study examined how the T cell repertoire changed over the course of pregnancy in women with multiple sclerosis.

V loses 4 bases, J loses 6 bases, and the germline ends lie 17 bases apart. The CDR3 contains 15 residues, cysteine and phenylalanine counted. The kept DNA is CDR3 alone, 45 bases in frame from the first base. The germline V gene sets CDR1 to SGDLS and CDR2 to YYNGEE. The receptor's source is a female donor in good health, enrolled as a control in a pregnancy study. The V and J genes are TRBV9 and TRBJ1-5; 5 matching bases give a weak D call of TRBD1. The input for sequencing was peripheral blood, taken in the third trimester of pregnancy. CDR3 region: CASSIGTAGGQPQHF. The DNA is TGTGCCAGCAGCATCGGGACGGCCGGGGGTCAGCCCCAGCATTTT.